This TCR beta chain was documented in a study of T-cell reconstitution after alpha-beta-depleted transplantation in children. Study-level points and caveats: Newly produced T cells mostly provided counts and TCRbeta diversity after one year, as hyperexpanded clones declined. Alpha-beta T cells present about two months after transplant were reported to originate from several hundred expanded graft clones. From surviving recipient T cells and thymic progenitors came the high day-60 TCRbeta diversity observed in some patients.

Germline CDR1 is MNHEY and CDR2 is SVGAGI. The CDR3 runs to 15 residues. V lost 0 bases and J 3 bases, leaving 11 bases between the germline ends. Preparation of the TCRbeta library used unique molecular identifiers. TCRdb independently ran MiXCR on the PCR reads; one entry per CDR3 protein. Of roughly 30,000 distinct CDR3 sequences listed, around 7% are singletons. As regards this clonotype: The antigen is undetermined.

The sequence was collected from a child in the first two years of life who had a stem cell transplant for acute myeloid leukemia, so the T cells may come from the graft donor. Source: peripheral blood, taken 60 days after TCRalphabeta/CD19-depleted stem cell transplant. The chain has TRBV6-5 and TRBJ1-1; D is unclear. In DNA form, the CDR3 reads TGTGCCAGCAGTTACTCGAAATCTGGGTACACTGAAGCTTTCTTT. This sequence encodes CASSYSKSGYTEAFF.